Listed below are T cell receptor beta chains from one sample, sequenced in a study of blood T cell dynamics during melanoma immunotherapy. Clones were sequenced by immunoSEQ multiplex PCR, and TCRdb holds only the in-frame ones, with some missing. The table shows about 12,000 clones, with 91% occurring only once. The sequencing used effector memory CD8+ T cells from blood, collected from a patient treated with checkpoint blockade. The receptors derive from a human donor with melanoma. The conserved cysteine and the conserved F or W are not part of the CDR3 here.

TRBV5-1	13	TRBJ2-3	ASSLDGSILDTQY
TRBV27	10	TRBJ2-7	ASSYRGHEQY
TRBV4-1	12	TRBJ1-2	ASSQQDSNYGYT
TRBV13	11	TRBJ2-1	ASFDSAYNEQF
TRBV19	13	TRBJ2-5	ASTTSGGGQETQY
TRBV4-1	13	TRBJ2-2	ASSPRDGGTGELF
TRBV6-6	13	TRBJ2-2	ASSYVQGYTGELF
TRBV19	11	TRBJ1-1	ASSTGGPTEAF
TRBV7-9	15	TRBJ1-3	ASTLRGQPPSGNTIY
TRBV4-1	11	TRBJ2-7	ASSQDRSYEQY
TRBV14	13	TRBJ2-1	ASSHGTQSYNEQF
TRBV4-1	15	TRBJ2-2	ASSSPRAGTNTGELF
TRBV7-2	13	TRBJ2-3	ASSPLVGGTDTQY